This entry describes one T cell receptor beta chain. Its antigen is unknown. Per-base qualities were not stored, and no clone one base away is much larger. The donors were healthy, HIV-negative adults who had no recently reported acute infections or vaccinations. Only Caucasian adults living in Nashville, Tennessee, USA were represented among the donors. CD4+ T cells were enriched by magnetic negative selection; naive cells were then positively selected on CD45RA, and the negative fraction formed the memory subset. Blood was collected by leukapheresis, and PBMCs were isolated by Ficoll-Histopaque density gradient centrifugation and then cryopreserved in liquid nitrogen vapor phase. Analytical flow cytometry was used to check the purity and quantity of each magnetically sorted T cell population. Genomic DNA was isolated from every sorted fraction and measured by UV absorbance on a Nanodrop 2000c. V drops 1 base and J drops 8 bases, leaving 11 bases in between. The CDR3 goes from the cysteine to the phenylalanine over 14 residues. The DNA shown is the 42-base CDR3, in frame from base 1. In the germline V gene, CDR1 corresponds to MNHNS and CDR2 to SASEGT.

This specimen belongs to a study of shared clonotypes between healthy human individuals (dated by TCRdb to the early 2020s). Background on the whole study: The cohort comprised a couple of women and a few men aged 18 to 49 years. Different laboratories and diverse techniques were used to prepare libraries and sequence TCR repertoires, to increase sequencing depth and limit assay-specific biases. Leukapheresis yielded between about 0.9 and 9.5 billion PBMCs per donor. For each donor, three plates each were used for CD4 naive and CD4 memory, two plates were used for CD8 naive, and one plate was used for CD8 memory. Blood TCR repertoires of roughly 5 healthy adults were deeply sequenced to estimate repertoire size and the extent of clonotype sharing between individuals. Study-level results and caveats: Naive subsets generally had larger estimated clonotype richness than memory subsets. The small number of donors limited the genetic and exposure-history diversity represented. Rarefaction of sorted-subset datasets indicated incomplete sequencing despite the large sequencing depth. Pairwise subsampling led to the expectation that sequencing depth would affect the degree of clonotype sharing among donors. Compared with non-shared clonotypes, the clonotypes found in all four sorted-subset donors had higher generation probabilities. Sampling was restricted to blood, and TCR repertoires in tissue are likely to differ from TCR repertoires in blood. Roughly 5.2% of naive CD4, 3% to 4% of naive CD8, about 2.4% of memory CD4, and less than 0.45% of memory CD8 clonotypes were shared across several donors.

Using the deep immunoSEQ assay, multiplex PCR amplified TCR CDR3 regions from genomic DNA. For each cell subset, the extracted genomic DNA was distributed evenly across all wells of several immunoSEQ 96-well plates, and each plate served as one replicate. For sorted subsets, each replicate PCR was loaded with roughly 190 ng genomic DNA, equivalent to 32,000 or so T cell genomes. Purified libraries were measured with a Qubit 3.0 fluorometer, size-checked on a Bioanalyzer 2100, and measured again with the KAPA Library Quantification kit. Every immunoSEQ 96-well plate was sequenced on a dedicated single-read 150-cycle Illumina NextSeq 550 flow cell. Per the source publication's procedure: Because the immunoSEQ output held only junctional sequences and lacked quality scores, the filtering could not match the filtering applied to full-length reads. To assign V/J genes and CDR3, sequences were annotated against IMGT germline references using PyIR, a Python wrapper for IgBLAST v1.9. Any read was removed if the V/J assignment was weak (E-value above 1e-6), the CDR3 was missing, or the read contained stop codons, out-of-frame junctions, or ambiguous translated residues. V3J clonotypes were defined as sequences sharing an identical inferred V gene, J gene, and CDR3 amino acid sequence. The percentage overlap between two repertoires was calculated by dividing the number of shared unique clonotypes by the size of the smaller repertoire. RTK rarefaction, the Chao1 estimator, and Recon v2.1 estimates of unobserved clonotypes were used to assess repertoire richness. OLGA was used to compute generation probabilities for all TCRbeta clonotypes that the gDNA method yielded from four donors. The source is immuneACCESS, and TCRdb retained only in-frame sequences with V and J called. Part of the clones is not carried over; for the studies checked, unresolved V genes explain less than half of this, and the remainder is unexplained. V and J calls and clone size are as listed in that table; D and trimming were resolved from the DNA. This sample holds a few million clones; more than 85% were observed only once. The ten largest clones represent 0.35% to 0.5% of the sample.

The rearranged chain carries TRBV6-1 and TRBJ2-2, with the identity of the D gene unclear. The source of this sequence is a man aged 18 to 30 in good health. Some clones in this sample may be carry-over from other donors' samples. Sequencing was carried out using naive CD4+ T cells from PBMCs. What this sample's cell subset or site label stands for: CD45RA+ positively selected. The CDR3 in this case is CASSEVMAGGELFF. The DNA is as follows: TGTGCCAGCAGTGAAGTAATGGCTGGTGGGGAGCTGTTTTTT.